The T cell receptor beta chain under discussion was sequenced for a study of shared clonotypes between healthy human individuals. Study-wide points: Sequencing depth was predicted to influence how clonotypes are shared among donors.

To note about this clone: Antigen specificity is unknown.

Study processing details: Junction-only immunoSEQ sequences carried no quality scores, so filtering differed. The repertoire was sequenced with immunoSEQ multiplex PCR; TCRdb's copy has only in-frame clones and lacks some. V, J and clone size reflect that table, while D and trimming were determined from the DNA. This repertoire shows approximately 740,000 clones, almost 95% found once; its top ten account for approximately 25%. V trimming: 0 bases; J trimming: 7 bases; junction bases outside the gene matches: 4. Germline CDR1 reads SGDLS; CDR2 reads YYNGEE. This CDR3 contains 14 residues. CD8 cells regarded as naive lacked CD45RO, were positively chosen for CCR7, and omitted terminally differentiated effector memory CD45RA+ cells. The donors were adults (healthy and HIV-negative) with no recent acute infections or vaccinations.

The receptor's source is a man aged 30 to 45 in good health. The sequenced material came from naive CD8+ T cells sorted from blood. V and J are TRBV9 and TRBJ2-1; 7 bases are shared with TRBD2. The CDR3 region is CASSVAFGRNEQFF. CDR3 nucleotides: TGTGCCAGCAGCGTAGCTTTCGGGAGGAATGAGCAGTTCTTC.